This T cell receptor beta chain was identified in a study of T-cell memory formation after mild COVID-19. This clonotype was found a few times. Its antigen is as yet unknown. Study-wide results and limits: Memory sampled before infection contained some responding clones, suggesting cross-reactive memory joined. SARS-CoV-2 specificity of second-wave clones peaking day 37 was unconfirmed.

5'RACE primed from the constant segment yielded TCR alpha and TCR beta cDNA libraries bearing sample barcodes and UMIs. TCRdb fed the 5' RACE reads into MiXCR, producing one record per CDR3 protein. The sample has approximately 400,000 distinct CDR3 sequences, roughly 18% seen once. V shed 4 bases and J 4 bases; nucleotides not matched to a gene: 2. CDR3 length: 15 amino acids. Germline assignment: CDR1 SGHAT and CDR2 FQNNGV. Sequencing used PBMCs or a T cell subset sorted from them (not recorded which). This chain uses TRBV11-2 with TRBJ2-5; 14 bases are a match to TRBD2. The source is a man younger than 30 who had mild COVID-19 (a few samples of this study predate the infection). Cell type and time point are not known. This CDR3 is CASSSGLAGAETQYF. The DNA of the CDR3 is TGTGCCAGCAGCTCGGGACTAGCGGGGGCAGAGACCCAGTACTTC.